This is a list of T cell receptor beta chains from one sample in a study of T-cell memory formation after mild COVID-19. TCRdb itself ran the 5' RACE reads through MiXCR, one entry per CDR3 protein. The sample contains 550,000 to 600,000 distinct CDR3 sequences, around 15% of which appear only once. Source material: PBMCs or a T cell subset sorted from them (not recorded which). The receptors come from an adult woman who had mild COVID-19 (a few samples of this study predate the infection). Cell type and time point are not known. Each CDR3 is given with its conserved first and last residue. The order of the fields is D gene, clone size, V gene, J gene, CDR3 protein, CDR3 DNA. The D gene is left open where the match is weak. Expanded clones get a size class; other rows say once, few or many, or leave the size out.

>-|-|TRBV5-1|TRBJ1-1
CASYNVNTEAFF
TGCGCCAGCTATAACGTGAACACTGAAGCTTTCTTT
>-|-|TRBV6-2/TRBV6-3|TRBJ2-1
CASSRVASNEQFF
TGTGCCAGCTCGCGGGTAGCGAGCAATGAGCAGTTCTTC
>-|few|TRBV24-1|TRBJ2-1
CATRLVSYNEQFF
TGTGCCACCCGACTAGTGAGCTACAATGAGCAGTTCTTC
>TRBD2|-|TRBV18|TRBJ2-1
CASSPPGLAFSYNEQFF
TGTGCCAGCTCACCACCGGGACTAGCGTTCTCCTACAATGAGCAGTTCTTC
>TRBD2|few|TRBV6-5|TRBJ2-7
CASSGTSLSYEQYF
TGTGCCAGCAGCGGGACTAGTTTATCCTACGAGCAGTACTTC
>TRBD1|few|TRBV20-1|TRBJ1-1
CSARDEDRVAFF
TGCAGTGCTAGAGATGAGGACAGGGTGGCTTTCTTT
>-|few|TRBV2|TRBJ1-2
CASSEARFGYGYTF
TGTGCCAGCAGTGAAGCGCGGTTCGGCTATGGCTACACCTTC
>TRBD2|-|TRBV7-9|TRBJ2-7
CASSPWTSGAYEQYF
TGTGCCAGCAGCCCGTGGACTAGCGGTGCCTACGAGCAGTACTTC
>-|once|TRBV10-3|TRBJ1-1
CAISESGQQNTEAFF
TGTGCCATCAGTGAGTCTGGACAGCAGAACACTGAAGCTTTCTTT
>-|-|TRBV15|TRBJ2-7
CATSRLAGVSYEQYF
TGTGCCACCAGCAGACTAGCCGGAGTCTCCTACGAGCAGTACTTC
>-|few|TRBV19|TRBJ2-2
CASKSRPMNTGELFF
TGTGCCAGTAAGTCCAGACCCATGAACACCGGGGAGCTGTTTTTT
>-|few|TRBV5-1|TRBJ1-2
CASSSGTRGSYGYTF
TGCGCCAGCAGCTCCGGGACAAGGGGCAGCTATGGCTACACCTTC
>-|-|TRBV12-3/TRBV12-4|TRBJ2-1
CASSAYGVPYNEQFF
TGTGCCAGCAGTGCCTACGGGGTCCCCTACAATGAGCAGTTCTTC
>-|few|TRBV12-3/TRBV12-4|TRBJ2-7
CASSFAGGHSYEQYF
TGTGCCAGCAGTTTTGCCGGCGGTCACTCCTACGAGCAGTACTTC
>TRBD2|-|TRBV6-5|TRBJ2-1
CASHPRGGNEQFF
TGTGCCAGCCATCCCCGGGGGGGAAATGAGCAGTTCTTC
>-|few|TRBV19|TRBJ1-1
CASISLKGRERNTEAFF
TGTGCCAGTATCAGTCTAAAGGGGAGGGAAAGGAACACTGAAGCTTTCTTT
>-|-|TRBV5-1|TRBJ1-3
CASSPTTDIGRNTIYF
TGCGCCAGCAGCCCGACGACAGACATAGGGAGAAACACCATATATTTT
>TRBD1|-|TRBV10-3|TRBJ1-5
CATGTGSNQPQHF
TGTGCCACTGGGACAGGGAGCAATCAGCCCCAGCATTTT
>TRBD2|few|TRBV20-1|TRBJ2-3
CSARGLAGASDTQYF
TGCAGTGCTAGAGGACTAGCGGGAGCAAGCGATACGCAGTATTTT
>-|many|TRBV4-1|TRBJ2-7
CASSQGGGAYEQYF
TGTGCCAGCAGCCAAGGCGGAGGGGCCTACGAGCAGTACTTC
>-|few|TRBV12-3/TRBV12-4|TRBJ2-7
CASSRTSLRYF
TGTGCCAGCAGCCGCACTAGCTTGAGGTACTTC
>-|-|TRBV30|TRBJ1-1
CAWSRLGPGRTEAFF
TGTGCCTGGAGCAGGTTAGGCCCAGGGAGAACTGAAGCTTTCTTT
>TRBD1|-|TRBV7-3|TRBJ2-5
CASSHTGGRETQYF
TGTGCCAGCAGCCACACAGGGGGCCGGGAGACCCAGTACTTC
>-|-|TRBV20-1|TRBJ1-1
CSNTKNTEAFF
TGCAGCAACACAAAGAACACTGAAGCTTTCTTT
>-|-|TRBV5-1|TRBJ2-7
CASSLGRARSYEQYF
TGCGCCAGCAGCTTGGGTAGGGCACGATCCTACGAGCAGTACTTC
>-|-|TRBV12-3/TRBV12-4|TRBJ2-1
CASQDSSNYNHEQFF
TGTGCCAGCCAGGACTCATCCAATTACAACCATGAGCAGTTCTTC